The T cell receptor (beta chain) under discussion was sequenced for a study of T-cell memory formation after mild COVID-19. Study findings and constraints: Confirmation of SARS-CoV-2 specificity was lacking for second-wave clones peaking day 37.

The CDR3 has 14 amino acids. Germline CDR1 SGDLS, CDR2 YYNGEE. V was trimmed by 4 bases and J by 6 bases, leaving 16 bases between them. Note on this clonotype: Its specificity is unknown.

Each CDR3 protein is one row after TCRdb ran MiXCR on the 5' RACE reads. The sample contains 350,000 to 500,000 distinct CDR3 sequences, less than 25% of which appear only once. V is TRBV9 and J is TRBJ1-2; D unclear. The sequence was collected from an adult woman who had mild COVID-19 (a few samples of this study predate the infection). Cell type and time point are not known. The sample was PBMCs or a T cell subset sorted from them (not recorded which). The CDR3 nucleotides are TGTGCCAGCAGCCCCCGGGCTCACGCGGATGGCTACACCTTC. Its protein is CASSPRAHADGYTF. The whole variable domain, remainder taken from reference TRBV9 and TRBJ1-2, is DSGVTQTPKHLITATGQRVTLRCSPRSGDLSVYWYQQSLDQGLQFLIQYYNGEERAKGNILERFSAQQFPDLHSELNLSSLELGDSALYFCASSPRAHADGYTFGSGTRLTVV.